The sample holds many counts of the clone carrying this T cell receptor (beta chain). Its antigen is unidentified. This sample was taken from a study of T cells in Graves' hyperthyroidism and ophthalmopathy. Study outcomes and limitations: Ophthalmopathy and stable hyperthyroidism were told apart by a 13 V-J model.

V was clipped by 1 base and J by 4 bases; unmatched bases: 3. The germline gives CDR1 PRHDT, CDR2 FYEKMQ (reference sequence). This CDR3 is 15 amino acids long. The CDR3 regions of TCR beta were amplified from RNA transcripts. HTBI primers drove first-round RT-PCR of the TCR CDR3. MiXCR, run by TCRdb on the multiplex PCR reads, gives a single entry per CDR3 protein. The profile shows about 770,000 distinct CDR3 sequences, about 17% of them singletons. Sequenced input: blood. The V gene is TRBV13, the J gene TRBJ2-5, with 10 positions matching TRBD2. The sequence came from a woman in her fifties or sixties with Graves' hyperthyroidism that later progressed to Graves' ophthalmopathy. The chain's CDR3 is CASSLVLAGGETQYF. The CDR3 bases are TGTGCCAGCAGCTTAGTTTTAGCGGGGGGAGAGACCCAGTACTTC.